This T cell receptor (beta chain) was sequenced for a study of blood T cells in healthy people across ages. The use of a sample-barcoded 5' primer and a J-beta primer mix characterized a second PCR of roughly 7 to 11 cycles. MiXCR was run by TCRdb on the 5' RACE reads, yielding one entry per CDR3 protein. Among just over 1 million distinct CDR3 sequences, 35% to 50% were seen once, and the ten largest hold approximately 20%. The junction had 3 bases not matched to a gene; V was cut back by 2 bases and J by 0 bases. The germline V gene encodes CDR1 MNHEY and CDR2 SVGAGI. CDR3 length equals 16 residues. In this sample, this clonotype turned up a few times.

Specimen: blood. This clonotype originated in an older woman in good health. The V call is TRBV6-5, the J call TRBJ2-3; 9 bases line up with TRBD2. The CDR3 loop is CASSYMLAGSTDTQYF. As DNA, the CDR3 is TGTGCCAGCAGTTACATGCTAGCGGGAAGCACAGATACGCAGTATTTT.